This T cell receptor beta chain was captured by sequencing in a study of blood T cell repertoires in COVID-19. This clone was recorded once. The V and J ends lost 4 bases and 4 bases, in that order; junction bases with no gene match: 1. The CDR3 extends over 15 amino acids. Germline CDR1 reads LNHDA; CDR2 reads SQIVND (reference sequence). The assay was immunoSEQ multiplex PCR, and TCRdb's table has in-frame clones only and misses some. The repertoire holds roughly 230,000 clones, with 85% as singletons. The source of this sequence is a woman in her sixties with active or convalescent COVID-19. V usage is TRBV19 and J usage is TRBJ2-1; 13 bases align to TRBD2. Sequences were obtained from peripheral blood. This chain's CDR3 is CASSRTSGRYNEQFF. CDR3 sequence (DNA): TGTGCCAGTAGTAGGACTAGCGGGAGATACAATGAGCAGTTCTTC.